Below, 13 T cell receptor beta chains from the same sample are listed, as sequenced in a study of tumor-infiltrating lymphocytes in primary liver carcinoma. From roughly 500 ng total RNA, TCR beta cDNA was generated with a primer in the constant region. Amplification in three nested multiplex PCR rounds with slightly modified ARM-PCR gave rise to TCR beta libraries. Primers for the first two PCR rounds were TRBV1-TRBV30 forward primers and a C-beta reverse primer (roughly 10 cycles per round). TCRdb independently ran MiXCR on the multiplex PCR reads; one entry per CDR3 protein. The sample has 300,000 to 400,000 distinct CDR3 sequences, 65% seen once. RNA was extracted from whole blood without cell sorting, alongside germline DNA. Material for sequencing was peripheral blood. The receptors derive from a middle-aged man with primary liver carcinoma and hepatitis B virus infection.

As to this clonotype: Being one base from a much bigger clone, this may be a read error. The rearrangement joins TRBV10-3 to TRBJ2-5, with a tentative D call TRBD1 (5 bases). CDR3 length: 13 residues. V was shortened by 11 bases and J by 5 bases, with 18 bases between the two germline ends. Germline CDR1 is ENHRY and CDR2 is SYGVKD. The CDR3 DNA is TGTGCCTCCCGTCCCAAGGGGCGGGAGACCCAGTACTTC. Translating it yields CASRPKGRETQYF.

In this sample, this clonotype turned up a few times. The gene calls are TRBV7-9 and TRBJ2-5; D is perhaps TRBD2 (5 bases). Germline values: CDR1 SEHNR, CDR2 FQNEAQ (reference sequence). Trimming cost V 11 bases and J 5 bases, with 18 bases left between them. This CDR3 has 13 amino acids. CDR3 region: CAWEIGLLETQYF. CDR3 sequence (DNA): TGTGCCTGGGAGATCGGGTTGCTCGAGACCCAGTACTTC. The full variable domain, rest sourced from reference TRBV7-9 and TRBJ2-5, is DTGVSQNPRHKITKRGQNVTFRCDPISEHNRLYWYRQTLGQGPEFLTYFQNEAQLEKSRLLSDRFSAERPKGSFSTLEIQRTEQGDSAMYLCAWEIGLLETQYFGPGTRLLVL.

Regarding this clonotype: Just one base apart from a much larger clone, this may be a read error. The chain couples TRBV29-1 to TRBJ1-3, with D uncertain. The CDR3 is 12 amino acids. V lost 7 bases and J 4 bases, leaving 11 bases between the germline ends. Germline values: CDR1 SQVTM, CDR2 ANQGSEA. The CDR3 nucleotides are TGCAGCGCCGAGGAGGTGGGAAACACCATATATTTT. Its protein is CSAEEVGNTIYF.

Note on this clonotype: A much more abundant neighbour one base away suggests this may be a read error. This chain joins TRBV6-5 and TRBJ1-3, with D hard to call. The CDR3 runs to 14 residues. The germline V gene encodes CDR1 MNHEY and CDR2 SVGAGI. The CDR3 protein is CAGSAQSSGNTIYF. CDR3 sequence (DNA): TGTGCCGGCAGTGCACAGAGCTCTGGAAACACCATATATTTT.

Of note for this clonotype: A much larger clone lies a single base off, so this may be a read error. Here the CDR3 DNA reads TGCGCCAGCAGCCAAGTATACCAGAACTATGGCTACACCTTC. Protein sequence: CASSQVYQNYGYTF. V usage is TRBV4-1 and J usage is TRBJ1-2, with D unresolved. CDR3 size: 14 residues. V lost 1 base and J 2 bases, leaving 8 bases between the germline ends. Germline assignment: CDR1 MGHRA and CDR2 YSYEKL.

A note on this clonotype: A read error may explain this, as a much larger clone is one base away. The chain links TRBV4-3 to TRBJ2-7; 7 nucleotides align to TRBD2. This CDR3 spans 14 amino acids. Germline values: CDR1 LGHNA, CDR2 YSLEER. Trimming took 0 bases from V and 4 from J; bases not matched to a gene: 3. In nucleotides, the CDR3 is TGCGCCAGCAGCCAAGATCCGGGGGGTTACGAGCAGTACTTC. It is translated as CASSQDPGGYEQYF.

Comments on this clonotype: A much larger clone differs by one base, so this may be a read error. The CDR3 sequence: CASARSSYERYF. The CDR3 nucleotides read TGTGCCAGCGCCCGGAGCTCCTACGAGCGGTACTTC. The chain couples TRBV6-5 to TRBJ2-7; D not resolved. Germline values: CDR1 MNHEY, CDR2 SVGAGI. The CDR3 extends over 12 amino acids.

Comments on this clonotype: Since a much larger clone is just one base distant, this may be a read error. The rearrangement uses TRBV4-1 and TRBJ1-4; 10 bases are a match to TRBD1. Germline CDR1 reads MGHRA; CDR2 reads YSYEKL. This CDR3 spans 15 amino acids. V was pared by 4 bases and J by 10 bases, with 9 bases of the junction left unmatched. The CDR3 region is CASSPGTGVSGKLFF. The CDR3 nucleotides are TGCGCCAGCAGCCCCGGGACAGGGGTTAGTGGAAAACTGTTTTTT.

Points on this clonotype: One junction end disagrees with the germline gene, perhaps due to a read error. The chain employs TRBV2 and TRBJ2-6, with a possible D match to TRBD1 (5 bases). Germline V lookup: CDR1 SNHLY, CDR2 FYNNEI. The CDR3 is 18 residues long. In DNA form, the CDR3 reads TGTACCAGCAGAATGAGGAGTATCACCAGCTCTGGGGCCAGCGTCCTGACTTTC. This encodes CTSRMRSITSSGASVLTF.

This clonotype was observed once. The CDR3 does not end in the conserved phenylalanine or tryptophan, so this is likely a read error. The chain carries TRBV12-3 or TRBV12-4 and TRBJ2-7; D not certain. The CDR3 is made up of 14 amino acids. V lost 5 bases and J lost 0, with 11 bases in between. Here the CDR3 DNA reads TGTGCCAGCAGTACTCTAGGGCCCTCCTACGAGCAGTACATC. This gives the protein CASSTLGPSYEQYI.

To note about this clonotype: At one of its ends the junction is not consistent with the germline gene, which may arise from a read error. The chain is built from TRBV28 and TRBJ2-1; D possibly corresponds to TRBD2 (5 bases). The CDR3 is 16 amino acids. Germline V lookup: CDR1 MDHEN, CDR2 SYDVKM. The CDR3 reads CASSLIGGTPYNGQFF. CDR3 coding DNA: TGTGCCAGCAGTTTAATCGGAGGCACCCCTTACAATGGGCAGTTCTTC.

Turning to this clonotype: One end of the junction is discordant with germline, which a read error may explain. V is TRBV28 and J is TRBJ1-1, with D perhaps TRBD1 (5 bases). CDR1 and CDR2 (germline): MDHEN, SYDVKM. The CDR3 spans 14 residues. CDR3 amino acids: CASSSPGLDSEAVF. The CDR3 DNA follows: TGTGCCAGCAGTTCGCCGGGGCTCGACTCTGAAGCTGTCTTT.

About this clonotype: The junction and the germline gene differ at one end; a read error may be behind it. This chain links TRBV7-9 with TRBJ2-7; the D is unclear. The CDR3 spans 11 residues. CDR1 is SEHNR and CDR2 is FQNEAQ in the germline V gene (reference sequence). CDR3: CASSPTCEQYF. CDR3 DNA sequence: TGTGCTAGCAGTCCGACATGCGAGCAGTACTTC.